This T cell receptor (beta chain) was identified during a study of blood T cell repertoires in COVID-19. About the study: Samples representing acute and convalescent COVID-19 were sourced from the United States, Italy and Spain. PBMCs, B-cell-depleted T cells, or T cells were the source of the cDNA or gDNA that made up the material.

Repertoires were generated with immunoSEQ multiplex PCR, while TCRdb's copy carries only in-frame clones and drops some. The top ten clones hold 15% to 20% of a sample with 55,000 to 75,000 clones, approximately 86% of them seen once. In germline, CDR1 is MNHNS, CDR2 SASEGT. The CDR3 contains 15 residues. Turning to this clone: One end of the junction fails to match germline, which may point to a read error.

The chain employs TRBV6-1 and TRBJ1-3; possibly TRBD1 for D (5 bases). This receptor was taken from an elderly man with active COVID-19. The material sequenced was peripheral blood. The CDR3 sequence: CASTEDRRNGNTIYF. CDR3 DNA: TGTGCCAGCACTGAAGACAGACGAAATGGAAACACCATATATTTT.